Following are 6 T cell receptor beta chains from one sample sequenced in a study of blood T cell repertoires in COVID-19. TCRdb's table, derived via immunoSEQ multiplex PCR, lists solely in-frame clones and lacks some. The table includes over 150,000 clones, about three quarters detected once. The specimen was peripheral blood. Source of these receptors: a woman aged 65 to 85 with acute or convalescent COVID-19.

V usage is TRBV4-2 and J usage is TRBJ2-7; 7 bases line up with TRBD2. This CDR3 has 16 amino acids. Germline lookup yields CDR1 LGHNA and CDR2 YNFKEQ. V lost 1 base, J lost 0 bases, and 6 bases stayed unmatched. The CDR3 DNA follows: TGTGCCAGCAGCCAAGTCCGCGGGGGAAGCTCCTACGAGCAGTACTTC. This encodes CASSQVRGGSSYEQYF.

The chain uses TRBV6-5 and TRBJ2-7, with TRBD1 matching 8 bases. This CDR3 region has 15 residues. Per the germline V gene, CDR1 is MNHEY and CDR2 is SVGAGI. Trimming cost V 7 bases and J 0 bases; bases outside gene matches: 8. The CDR3 protein is CASKPGQVTSYEQYF. DNA of the CDR3: TGTGCCAGCAAGCCGGGACAGGTTACCTCCTACGAGCAGTACTTC.

This chain links TRBV19 with TRBJ2-1; D is uncertain. Per the germline V gene, CDR1 is LNHDA and CDR2 is SQIVND (reference sequence). V lost 0 bases, J lost 0 bases, and 6 bases lay in between. This CDR3 has 15 residues. The CDR3 DNA reads TGTGCCAGTAGTATAGAGTCGTACTCCTACAATGAGCAGTTCTTC. This codes for CASSIESYSYNEQFF. The whole variable domain, remainder taken from reference TRBV19 and TRBJ2-1, is DGGITQSPKYLFRKEGQNVTLSCEQNLNHDAMYWYRQDPGQGLRLIYYSQIVNDFQKGDIAEGYSVSREKKESFPLTVTSAQKNPTAFYLCASSIESYSYNEQFFGPGTRLTVL.

Comment on this clone: Germline is not matched at one junction end, which may reflect a read error. CDR3 coding DNA: TGCGCCAGCAGCCAAGTACCCCCGGGGCCCGCGGGGTTT. The encoded protein is CASSQVPPGPAGF. The rearrangement joins TRBV4-1 to TRBJ1-1, with D possibly matching TRBD1 (5 bases). The CDR3 covers 13 residues. The V gene's germline CDR1 is MGHRA and CDR2 YSYEKL.

This chain uses TRBV24-1 with TRBJ1-2; D ambiguous. This CDR3 comprises 14 residues. The germline V and J ends were trimmed by 5 bases and 7 bases, with 16 bases remaining between them. Germline CDR1 KGHDR, CDR2 SFDVKD. The CDR3 spells CATSGTTRGGGYTF. The CDR3 DNA reads TGTGCCACCAGTGGGACTACTCGGGGAGGTGGCTACACCTTC.

The V call is TRBV7-9, the J call TRBJ2-1, with 7 bases lining up with TRBD1. The CDR3 has 15 amino acids. V was clipped by 5 bases and J by 2 bases; unmatched bases: 6. Germline V CDR1 and CDR2: SEHNR, FQNEAQ (reference sequence). The CDR3 nucleotides read TGTGCCAGCAGCAGTGACAGGGTTGCCTACAATGAGCAGTTCTTC. Encoded protein: CASSSDRVAYNEQFF.